This record covers a single T cell receptor (beta chain). The sample is drawn from a study of blood T cell repertoires in COVID-19. Across the study: Acute and convalescent COVID-19 specimens originated in the United States, Italy and Spain. T cells, B-cell-depleted T cells, or PBMCs provided the cDNA or gDNA that served as material.

J was trimmed by 10 bases and V by 1 base; bases with no gene match: 10. CDR1 is SGDLS, CDR2 YYNGEE, per germline. There are 15 residues in the CDR3. Original processing notes: By means of reference gene primer amplification, nucleated cell counts were estimated. The method was immunoSEQ multiplex PCR; TCRdb's version includes in-frame clones alone and lacks a portion of them. The V and J calls and clone size were taken over from that table, and D and trimming were inferred from the DNA. The sample holds about 87,000 clones, 85% to 90% seen once. The source of this sequence is a man aged 40-49 years with acute or convalescent COVID-19. The chain combines TRBV9 with TRBJ2-1, with 8 positions matching TRBD2. Source material: peripheral blood. Here the CDR3 reads CASSVPTGTSIEQFF. In DNA form, the CDR3 reads TGTGCCAGCAGCGTACCGACCGGGACTAGTATAGAGCAGTTCTTC. Variable domain in full (rest from reference TRBV9 and TRBJ2-1): DSGVTQTPKHLITATGQRVTLRCSPRSGDLSVYWYQQSLDQGLQFLIQYYNGEERAKGNILERFSAQQFPDLHSELNLSSLELGDSALYFCASSVPTGTSIEQFFGPGTRLTVL.